The sequence of this T cell receptor (beta chain) was determined in a study of beta chain features in type 1 diabetes. General observations from the study: Diminished insertions and augmented deletions at VDJ junctions characterized type 1 diabetes patients. Still unanswered here is whether HLA type influences TCRB rearrangement.

Sequencing targeted expressed TCRB transcripts, as all isolated RNA had been reverse transcribed. Sequenced naive, central memory and regulatory T cell samples produced an average of about 3.9 million reads. Generated by immunoSEQ multiplex PCR, the TCRdb table keeps only in-frame clones and is missing some. The sample has 860,000 or so clones, around a sixth seen once. The authors obtained over 98% purity in all sorted populations. The CDR3 totals 14 residues. Germline V lookup: CDR1 SEHNR, CDR2 FQNEAQ (reference sequence). The V end lost 4 bases, the J end lost 1 base, and 10 bases lay between the germline ends. With respect to this clone: As yet, its antigen is unknown.

The rearrangement joins TRBV7-9 to TRBJ1-1; D is uncertain. The sequence derives from a woman under 30 in good health. The material sequenced was naive CD4+ T cells from blood. CDR3 sequence: CASSSPSGNTEAFF. The CDR3 DNA reads TGTGCCAGCAGCTCCCCCTCAGGGAACACTGAAGCTTTCTTT.